Described below is a single T cell receptor (beta chain) sequence and its context. Patients included in sequencing had previously demonstrated CD8+CD57+ cell expansion by flow cytometry. Trimming stripped 0 bases from V and 2 bases from J, with 13 bases between. The CDR3 consists of 16 residues. Germline values: CDR1 SGHRS, CDR2 YFSETQ. The data were taken from a study of CD8+CD57+ T cells in acquired aplastic anemia. TCR beta VDJ and CDR3 profiles were obtained from a genomic DNA template. TCRdb re-called the reads through MiXCR, storing one row per CDR3 protein. The sample has about 200,000 distinct CDR3 sequences, roughly two thirds seen once.

This TCR was recovered from a human donor with aplastic anemia. Source material: sorted CD4+, CD8+, or CD8+CD57+ T cells (not recorded which) from PBMCs. The rearrangement joins TRBV5-1 to TRBJ2-3; D not resolved. The CDR3 coding sequence is TGCGCCAGCAGCTTGGTGACGCAGCCTGACACAGATACGCAGTATTTT. It yields the protein CASSLVTQPDTDTQYF.